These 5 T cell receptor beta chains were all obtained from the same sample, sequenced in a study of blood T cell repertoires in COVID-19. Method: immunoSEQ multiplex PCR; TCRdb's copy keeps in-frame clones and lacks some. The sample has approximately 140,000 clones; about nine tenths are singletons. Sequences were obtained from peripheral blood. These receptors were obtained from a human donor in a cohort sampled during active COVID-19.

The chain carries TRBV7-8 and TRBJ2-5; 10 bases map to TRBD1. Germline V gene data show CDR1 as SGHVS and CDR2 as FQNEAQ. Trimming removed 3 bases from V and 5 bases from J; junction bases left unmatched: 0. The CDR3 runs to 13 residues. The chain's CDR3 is CASSLGQGETQYF. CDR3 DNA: TGTGCCAGCAGCTTGGGACAGGGGGAGACCCAGTACTTC.

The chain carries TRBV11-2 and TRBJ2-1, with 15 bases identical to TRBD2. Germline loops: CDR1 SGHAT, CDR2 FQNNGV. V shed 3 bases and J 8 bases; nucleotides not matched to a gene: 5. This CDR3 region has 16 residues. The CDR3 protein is CASSLGLAGGHHEQFF. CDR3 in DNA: TGTGCCAGCAGCTTGGGACTAGCGGGGGGACACCATGAGCAGTTCTTC.

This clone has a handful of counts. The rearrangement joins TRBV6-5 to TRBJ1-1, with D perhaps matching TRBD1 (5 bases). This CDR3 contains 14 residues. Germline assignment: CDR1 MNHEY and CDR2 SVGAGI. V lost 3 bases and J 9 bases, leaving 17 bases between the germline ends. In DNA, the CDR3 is TGTGCCAGCAGTTATGGAGGGGCTGAAGGTAAAGCTTTCTTT. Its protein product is CASSYGGAEGKAFF.

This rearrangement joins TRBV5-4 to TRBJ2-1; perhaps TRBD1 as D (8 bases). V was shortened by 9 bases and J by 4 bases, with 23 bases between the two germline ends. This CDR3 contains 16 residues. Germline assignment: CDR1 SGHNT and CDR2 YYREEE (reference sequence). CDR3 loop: CATQQGGTSLYNEQFF. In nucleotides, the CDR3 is TGTGCCACACAACAGGGGGGGACCTCACTATACAATGAGCAGTTCTTC.

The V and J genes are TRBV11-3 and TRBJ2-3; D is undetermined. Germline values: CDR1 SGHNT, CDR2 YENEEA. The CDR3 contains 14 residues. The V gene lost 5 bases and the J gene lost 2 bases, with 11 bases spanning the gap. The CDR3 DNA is TGTGCCAGCAGCCGCGGAGAACCCACAGATACGCAGTATTTT. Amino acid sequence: CASSRGEPTDTQYF.